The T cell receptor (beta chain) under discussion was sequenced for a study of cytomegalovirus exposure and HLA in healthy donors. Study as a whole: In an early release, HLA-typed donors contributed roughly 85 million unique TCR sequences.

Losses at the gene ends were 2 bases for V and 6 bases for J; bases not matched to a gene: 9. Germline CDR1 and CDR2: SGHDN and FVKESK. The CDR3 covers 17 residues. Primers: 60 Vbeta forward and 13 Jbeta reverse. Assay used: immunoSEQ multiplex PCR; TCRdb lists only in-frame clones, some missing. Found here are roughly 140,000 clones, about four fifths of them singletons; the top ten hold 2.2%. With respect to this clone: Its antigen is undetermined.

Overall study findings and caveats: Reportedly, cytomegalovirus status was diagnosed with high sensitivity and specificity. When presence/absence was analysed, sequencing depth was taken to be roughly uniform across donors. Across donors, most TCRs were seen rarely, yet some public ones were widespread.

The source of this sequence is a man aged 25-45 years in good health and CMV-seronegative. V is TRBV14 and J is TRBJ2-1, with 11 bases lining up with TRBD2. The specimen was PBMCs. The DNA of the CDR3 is TGTGCCAGCAGCCAACTAGCGGGAGGTGGTAGTGTCAATGAGCAGTTCTTC. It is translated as CASSQLAGGGSVNEQFF.